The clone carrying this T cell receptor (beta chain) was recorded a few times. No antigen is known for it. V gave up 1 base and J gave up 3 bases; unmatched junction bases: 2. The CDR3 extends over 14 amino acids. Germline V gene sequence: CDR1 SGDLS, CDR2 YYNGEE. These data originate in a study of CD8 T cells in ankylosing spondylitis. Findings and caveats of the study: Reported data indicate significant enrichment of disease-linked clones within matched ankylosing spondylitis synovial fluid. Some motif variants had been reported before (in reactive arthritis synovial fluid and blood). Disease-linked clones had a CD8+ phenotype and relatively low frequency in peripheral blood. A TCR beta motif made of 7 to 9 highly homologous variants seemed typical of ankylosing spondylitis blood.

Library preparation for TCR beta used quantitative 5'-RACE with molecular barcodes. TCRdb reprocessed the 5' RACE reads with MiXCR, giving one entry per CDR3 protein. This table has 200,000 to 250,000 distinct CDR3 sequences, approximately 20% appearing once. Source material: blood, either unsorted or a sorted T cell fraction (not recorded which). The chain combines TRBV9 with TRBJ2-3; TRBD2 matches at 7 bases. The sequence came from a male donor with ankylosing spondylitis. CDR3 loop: CASSVSGVTDTQYF. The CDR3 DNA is TGTGCCAGCAGCGTAAGCGGGGTGACAGATACGCAGTATTTT.